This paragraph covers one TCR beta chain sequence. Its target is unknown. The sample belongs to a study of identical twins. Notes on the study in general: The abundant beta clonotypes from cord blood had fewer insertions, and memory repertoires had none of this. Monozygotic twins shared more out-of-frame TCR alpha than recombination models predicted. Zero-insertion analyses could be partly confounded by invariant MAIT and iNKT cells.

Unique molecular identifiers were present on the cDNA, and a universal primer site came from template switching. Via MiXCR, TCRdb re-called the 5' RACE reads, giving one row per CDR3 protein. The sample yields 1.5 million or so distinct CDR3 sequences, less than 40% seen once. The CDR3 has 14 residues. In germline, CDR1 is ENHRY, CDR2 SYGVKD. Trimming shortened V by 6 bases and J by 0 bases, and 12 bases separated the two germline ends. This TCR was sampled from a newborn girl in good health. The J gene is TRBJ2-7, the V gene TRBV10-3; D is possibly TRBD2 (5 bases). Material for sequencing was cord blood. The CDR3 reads CAIRKADYSYEQYF. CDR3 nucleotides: TGTGCCATCAGAAAAGCAGACTACTCCTACGAGCAGTACTTC.